This TCR beta chain originates from a study of cytomegalovirus exposure and HLA in healthy donors (dated by TCRdb to about 2017). Regarding the research as a whole: According to a later analysis, the 120 validation repertoires were produced on the same platform as the approximately 600 repertoires of the first cohort. The study aimed to test whether cataloging public T cell receptors could reveal signatures of past pathogen exposure. A separate validation cohort of some 130 different subjects was used in addition to the roughly 620-subject first cohort. To predict cytomegalovirus infection status, the study combined high-throughput TCR immunosequencing, statistical association of individual TCRs with disease status, and machine learning.

In the germline V gene, CDR1 corresponds to LGHNA and CDR2 to YNFKEQ. The CDR3 contains 17 residues, cysteine and phenylalanine counted. Solely the CDR3 DNA is kept, with 51 bases framed from the first base. The junction shows trimming of 3 bases on V and 0 bases on J, plus 15 bases between the germline ends. Points the paper makes about the study in general: A later analysis lacked HLA typing for the validation cohort, so it scored co-occurrence in that cohort across all 120 or so repertoires. In a later analysis, TCRs clustered in the first cohort were found to also tend to co-occur in the 100 to 150 validation repertoires, with 94% of cluster scores above 0. In vitro tests confirmed that a few of the cytomegalovirus-associated TCR beta chains recognize cytomegalovirus antigens. In the study, approximately 150 TCR beta chains were listed as associated with cytomegalovirus. The authors suggested that the approach could potentially be generalized to other disease states and immunological phenotypes. Across donors, most TCR sequences were observed very rarely, whereas some public TCRs were present in many individuals. In both the original and validation cohorts, the classifier was reported to diagnose cytomegalovirus status with high specificity and sensitivity.

Donors formed part of the validation cohort, which comprised fewer than 150 subjects and was distinct from the first cohort of 550 to 850 subjects. Libraries were built with the immunoSEQ multiplex PCR assay. As for the original processing: A statistical classification framework was built for diagnosing cytomegalovirus status from the catalog of TCR beta chain sequences. What TCRdb holds here is the immuneACCESS table cut down to in-frame rearrangements. Part of the clones is not present; checked against another copy, under half of the missing clones reflect an unresolved V gene, and the others are unexplained. The D gene and trimming were derived from the DNA, and the V and J assignments and clone size from that table. This sample lists roughly 120,000 clones; more than 70% were detected once. In total, the top ten clones hold less than 2.5% of the sample. To note about this clone: This clone's antigen is unknown. No base quality values were provided; no much bigger clone lies one nucleotide off.

The rearranged chain carries TRBV4-2 and TRBJ1-3, with an unclear D gene assignment. The TCR comes from a woman younger than 35 in good health and CMV-seronegative. Sequenced input: PBMCs. The CDR3 corresponds to CASSQDPGSGSGNTIYF. The bases are TGTGCCAGCAGCCAGGACCCGGGAAGCGGCTCTGGAAACACCATATATTTT.